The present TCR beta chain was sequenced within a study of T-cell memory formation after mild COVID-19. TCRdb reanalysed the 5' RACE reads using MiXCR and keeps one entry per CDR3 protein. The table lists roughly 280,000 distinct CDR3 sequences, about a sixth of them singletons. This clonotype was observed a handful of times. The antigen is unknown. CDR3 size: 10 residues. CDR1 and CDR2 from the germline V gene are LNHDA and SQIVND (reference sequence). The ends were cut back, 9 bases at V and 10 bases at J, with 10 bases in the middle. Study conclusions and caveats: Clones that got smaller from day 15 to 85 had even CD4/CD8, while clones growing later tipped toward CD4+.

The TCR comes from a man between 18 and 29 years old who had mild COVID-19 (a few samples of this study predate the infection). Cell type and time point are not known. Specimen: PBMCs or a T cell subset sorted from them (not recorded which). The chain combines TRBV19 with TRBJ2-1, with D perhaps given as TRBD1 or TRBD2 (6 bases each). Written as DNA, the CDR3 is TGTGCCAGAGGGGGGCGGGAGCAGTTCTTC. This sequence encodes CARGGREQFF.